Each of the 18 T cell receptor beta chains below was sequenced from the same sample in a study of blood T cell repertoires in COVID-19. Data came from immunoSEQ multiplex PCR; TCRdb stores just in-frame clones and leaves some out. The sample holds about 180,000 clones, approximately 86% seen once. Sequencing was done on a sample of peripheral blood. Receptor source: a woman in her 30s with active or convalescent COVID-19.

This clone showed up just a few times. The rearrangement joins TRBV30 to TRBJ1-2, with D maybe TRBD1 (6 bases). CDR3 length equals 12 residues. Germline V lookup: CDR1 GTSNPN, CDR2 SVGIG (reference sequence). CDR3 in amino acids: CVQLGAGVDYTF. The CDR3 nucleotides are TGTGTACAACTCGGGGCAGGGGTTGACTACACCTTC. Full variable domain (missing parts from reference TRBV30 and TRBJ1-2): SQTIHQWPATLVQPVGSPLSLECTVEGTSNPNLYWYRQAAGRGLQLLFYSVGIGQISSEVPQNLSASRPQDRQFILSSKKLLLSDSGFYLCVQLGAGVDYTFGSGTRLTVV.

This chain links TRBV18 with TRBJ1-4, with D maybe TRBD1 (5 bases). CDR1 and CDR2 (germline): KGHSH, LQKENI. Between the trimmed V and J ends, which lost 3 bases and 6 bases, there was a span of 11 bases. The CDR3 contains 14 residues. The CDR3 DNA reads TGTGCCAGCTCACCGGCGGCGGGGGATGAAAAACTGTTTTTT. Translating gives CASSPAAGDEKLFF.

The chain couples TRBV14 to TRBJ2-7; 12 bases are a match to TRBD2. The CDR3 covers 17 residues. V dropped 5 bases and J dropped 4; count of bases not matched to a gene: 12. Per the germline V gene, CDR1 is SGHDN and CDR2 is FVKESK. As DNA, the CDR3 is TGTGCCAGCAGCACCGCGTCCGGGACTAGCGGGTTATACGAGCAGTACTTC. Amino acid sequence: CASSTASGTSGLYEQYF.

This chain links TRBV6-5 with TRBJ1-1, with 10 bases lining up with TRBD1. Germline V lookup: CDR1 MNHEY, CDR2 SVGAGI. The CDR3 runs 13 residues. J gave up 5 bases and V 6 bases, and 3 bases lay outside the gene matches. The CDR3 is CASSRQGATEAFF. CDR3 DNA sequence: TGTGCCAGCAGCAGACAGGGGGCGACTGAAGCTTTCTTT.

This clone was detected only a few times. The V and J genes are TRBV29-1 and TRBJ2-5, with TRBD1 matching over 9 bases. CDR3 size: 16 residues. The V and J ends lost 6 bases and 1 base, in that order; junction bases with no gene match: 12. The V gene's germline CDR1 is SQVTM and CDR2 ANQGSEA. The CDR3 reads CSVMGQGNFFQETQYF. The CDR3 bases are TGCAGCGTGATGGGACAGGGCAATTTCTTCCAAGAGACCCAGTACTTC.

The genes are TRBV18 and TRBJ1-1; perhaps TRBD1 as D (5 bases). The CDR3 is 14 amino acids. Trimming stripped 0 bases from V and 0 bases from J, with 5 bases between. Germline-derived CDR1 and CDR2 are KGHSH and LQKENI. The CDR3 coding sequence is TGTGCCAGCTCACCACCGACAGTGAACACTGAAGCTTTCTTT. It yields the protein CASSPPTVNTEAFF. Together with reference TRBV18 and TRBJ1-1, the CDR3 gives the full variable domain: NAGVMQNPRHLVRRRGQEARLRCSPMKGHSHVYWYRQLPEEGLKFMVYLQKENIIDESGMPKERFSAEFPKEGPSILRIQQVVRGDSAAYFCASSPPTVNTEAFFGQGTRLTVV.

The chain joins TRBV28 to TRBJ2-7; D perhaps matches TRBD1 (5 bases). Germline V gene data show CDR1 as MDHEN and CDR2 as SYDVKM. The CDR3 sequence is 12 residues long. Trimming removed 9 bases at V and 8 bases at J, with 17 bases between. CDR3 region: CASSAGREQQYF. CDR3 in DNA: TGTGCCAGTTCGGCCGGCAGGGAACAGCAGTACTTC. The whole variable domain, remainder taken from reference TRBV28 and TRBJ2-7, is DVKVTQSSRYLVKRTGEKVFLECVQDMDHENMFWYRQDPGLGLRLIYFSYDVKMKEKGDIPEGYSVSREKKERFSLILESASTNQTSMYLCASSAGREQQYFGPGTRLTVT.

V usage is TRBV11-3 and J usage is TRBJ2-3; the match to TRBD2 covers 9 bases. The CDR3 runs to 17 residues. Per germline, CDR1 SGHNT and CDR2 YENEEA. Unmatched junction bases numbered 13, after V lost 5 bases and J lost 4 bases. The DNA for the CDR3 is TGTGCCAGCAGCATCGCGGGGGGGGCCTTAGGTTCAGATACGCAGTATTTT. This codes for CASSIAGGALGSDTQYF.

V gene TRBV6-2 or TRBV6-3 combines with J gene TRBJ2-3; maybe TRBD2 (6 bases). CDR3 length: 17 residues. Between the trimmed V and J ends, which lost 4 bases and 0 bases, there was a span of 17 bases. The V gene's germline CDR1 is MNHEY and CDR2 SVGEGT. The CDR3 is CASSSFEALASTDTQYF. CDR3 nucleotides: TGTGCCAGCAGTTCCTTTGAGGCCCTAGCGAGCACAGATACGCAGTATTTT.

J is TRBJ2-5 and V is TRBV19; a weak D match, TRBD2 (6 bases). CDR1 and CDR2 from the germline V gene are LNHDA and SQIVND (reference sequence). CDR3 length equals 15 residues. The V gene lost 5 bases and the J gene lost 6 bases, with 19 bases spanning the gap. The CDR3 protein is CASSDPWGAGKTQYF. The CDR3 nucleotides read TGTGCCAGTAGTGACCCGTGGGGCGCGGGGAAGACCCAGTACTTC.

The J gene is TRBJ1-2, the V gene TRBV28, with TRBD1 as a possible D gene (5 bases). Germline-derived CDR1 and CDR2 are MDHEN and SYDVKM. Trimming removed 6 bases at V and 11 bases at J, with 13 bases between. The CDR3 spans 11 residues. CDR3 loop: CASRENQGYTF. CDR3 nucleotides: TGTGCCAGCAGGGAAAATCAGGGTTACACCTTC.

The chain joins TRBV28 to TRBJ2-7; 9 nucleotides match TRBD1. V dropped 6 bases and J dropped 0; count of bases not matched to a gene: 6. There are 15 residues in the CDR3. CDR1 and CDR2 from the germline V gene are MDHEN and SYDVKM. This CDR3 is CASREDRGSSYEQYF. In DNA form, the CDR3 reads TGTGCCAGCAGGGAGGACAGGGGAAGCTCCTACGAGCAGTACTTC.

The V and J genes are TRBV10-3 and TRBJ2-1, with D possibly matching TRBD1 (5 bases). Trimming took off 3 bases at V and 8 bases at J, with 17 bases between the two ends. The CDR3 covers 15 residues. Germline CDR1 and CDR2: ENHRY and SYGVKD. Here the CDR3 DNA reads TGTGCCATCAGTGAACCACCAATAGGGGCCCATGAGCAGTTCTTC. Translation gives CAISEPPIGAHEQFF.

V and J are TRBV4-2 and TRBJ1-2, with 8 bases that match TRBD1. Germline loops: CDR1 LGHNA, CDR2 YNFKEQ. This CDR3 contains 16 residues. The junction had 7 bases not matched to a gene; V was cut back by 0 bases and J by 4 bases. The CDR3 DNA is TGTGCCAGCAGCCAAGATTTCGGGACAGGCCCCTATGGCTACACCTTC. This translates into CASSQDFGTGPYGYTF.

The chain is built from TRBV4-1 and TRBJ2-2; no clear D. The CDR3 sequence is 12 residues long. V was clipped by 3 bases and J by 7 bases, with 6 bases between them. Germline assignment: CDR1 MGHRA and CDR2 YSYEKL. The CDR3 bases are TGCGCCAGCAGCCATACGGGCGGGGAGCTGTTTTTT. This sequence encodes CASSHTGGELFF.

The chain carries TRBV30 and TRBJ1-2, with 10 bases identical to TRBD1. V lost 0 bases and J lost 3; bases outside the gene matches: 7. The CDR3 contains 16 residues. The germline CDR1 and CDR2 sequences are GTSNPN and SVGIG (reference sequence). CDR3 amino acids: CAWSVLGTGDHYGYTF. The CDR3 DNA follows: TGTGCCTGGAGTGTACTAGGGACAGGGGACCACTATGGCTACACCTTC.

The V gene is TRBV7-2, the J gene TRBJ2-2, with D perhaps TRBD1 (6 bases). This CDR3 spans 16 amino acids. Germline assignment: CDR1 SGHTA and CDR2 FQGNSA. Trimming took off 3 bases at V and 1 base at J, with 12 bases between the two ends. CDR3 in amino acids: CASSFAGALNTGELFF. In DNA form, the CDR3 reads TGTGCCAGCAGCTTCGCAGGGGCCTTGAACACCGGGGAGCTGTTTTTT.

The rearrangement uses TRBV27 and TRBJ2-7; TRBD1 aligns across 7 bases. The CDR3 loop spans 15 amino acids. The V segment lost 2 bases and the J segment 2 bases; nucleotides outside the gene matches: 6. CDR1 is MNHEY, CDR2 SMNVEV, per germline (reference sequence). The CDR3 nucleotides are TGTGCCAGCAGTTTACATCCGGGACAGACCTACGAGCAGTACTTC. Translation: CASSLHPGQTYEQYF.